The clone carrying this T cell receptor beta chain was recorded many times. Its antigen is as yet unknown. This sample stems from a study of response to subunit inactivated influenza vaccine. The study, taken as a whole, reports: Seasonal influenza vaccination, on each occasion, was suggested by the authors to recruit few new T cells.

TCRdb reanalysed the RT-PCR reads using MiXCR and keeps one entry per CDR3 protein. The sample carries approximately 700,000 distinct CDR3 sequences, approximately 14% recorded once. Trimming shortened V by 3 bases and J by 1 base, and 8 bases separated the two germline ends. The germline V gene encodes CDR1 MNHEY and CDR2 SMNVEV (reference sequence). This CDR3 spans 14 amino acids. The chain couples TRBV27 to TRBJ2-3; D unresolved. The TCR originated in a man over 45 who received an inactivated influenza vaccine. Sample: PBMCs from blood, taken around two weeks before vaccination. CDR3 region: CASSLNRGTDTQYF. The CDR3 nucleotides read TGTGCCAGCAGTTTGAATCGGGGCACAGATACGCAGTATTTT.